This paragraph covers one T cell receptor (beta chain) sequence. Its specificity is not known. This specimen belongs to a study of cytomegalovirus exposure and HLA in healthy donors. Overall study findings and caveats: Most observed TCR sequences were rare, whereas some public TCRs were detected in many donors.

Primers included in the PCR were 60 Vbeta and 13 Jbeta primers. In the authors' workflow: In a later analysis, the count reached some 83 million unique TCR beta chains, with approximately 11 million shared. Clones were read by immunoSEQ multiplex PCR, and TCRdb kept only the in-frame ones, dropping some. The V and J calls and clone size are taken from that table; D and trimming were inferred from the DNA. This sample has 80,000 to 100,000 clones; roughly 83% occur once, and the top ten carry 3% to 4%. Trimming left V 2 bases short and J 12 bases short, with 14 bases between. Per the germline V gene, CDR1 is MDHEN and CDR2 is SYDVKM. The CDR3 consists of 12 residues.

The J gene is TRBJ2-7, the V gene TRBV28; a possible D gene is TRBD1 (5 bases). The sequence came from a male donor in good health and CMV-seropositive. The specimen was PBMCs. CDR3 sequence: CASSLVRGPGYF. The CDR3 bases are TGTGCCAGCAGTTTAGTAAGGGGCCCTGGGTACTTC.